This T cell receptor beta chain originates from a study of tumor and adjacent non-tumor tissue in lung cancer. The wider study: Millions of productive TCRbeta reads were obtained per sample on average.

No cell sorting was done before RNA was extracted from the tissue. Chemotherapy-naive patients with new lung cancer underwent thoracic surgery in China, August–late 2014. The CDR3 spans 14 residues. Trimming removed 7 bases from V and 6 bases from J, with 19 bases in between. From germline, CDR1 is SGHDT and CDR2 YYEEEE. TCRbeta libraries were built with three rounds of nested PCR, modified from ARM-PCR. TCRdb reprocessed the multiplex PCR reads via MiXCR and lists one record per CDR3 protein. The sample lists 100,000 to 150,000 distinct CDR3 sequences; 66% were seen once. Details on this clonotype: The antigen remains unidentified. A much larger clone lies one base from this, so it may be a read error.

The study, taken as a whole, reports: Top 100 clones took a larger repertoire share in normal lung.

The J gene is TRBJ1-1, the V gene TRBV5-6; D is unclear. This TCR came from a man in his thirties or forties with non-small cell lung cancer. Sequencing input: lung tumor tissue. The CDR3 region is CASPRPAEVAEAFF. The CDR3 bases are TGTGCCAGCCCCCGCCCGGCCGAGGTTGCTGAAGCTTTCTTT.